These 5 T cell receptor beta chains share one sample of origin, sequenced in a study of regulatory T cells in long-lasting Graves disease. To make TCR beta libraries, researchers used iRepertoire HTBI primers and Arm-PCR of CDR3 regions. TCRdb processed the multiplex PCR reads anew with MiXCR; each CDR3 protein has one entry. The sample includes about 430,000 distinct CDR3 sequences, 20% to 25% of them seen just once. Time point specified: persistent/refractory GD, antithyroid drugs over 5 years with positive TRAb. Isolated PBMC RNA provided the starting material for the TCR library. The sample in question was peripheral blood mononuclear cells (PBMCs), obtained when the disease was refractory, from a patient treated with antithyroid drugs. The receptors stem from a female donor with Graves disease.

CDR3 sequence reads: CASSFGPVQETQYF. CDR3 in DNA: TGTGCCAGCAGCTTTGGCCCCGTTCAAGAGACCCAGTACTTC. This chain joins TRBV5-6 and TRBJ2-4; D gene uncertain. The J call may be mistaken, given a closer DNA end match to TRBJ2-5. The CDR3 length is 14 residues. Germline assignment: CDR1 SGHDT and CDR2 YYEEEE.

On this clonotype: A much larger clonotype is one base distant, so this may be a read error. The genes are TRBV11-3 and TRBJ2-5; tentative D call: TRBD2 (5 bases). CDR1 is SGHNT and CDR2 is YENEEA in the germline V gene. CDR3 length: 14 amino acids. This CDR3 reads CASSLDGGAETQCF. The CDR3 DNA follows: TGTGCCAGCAGCTTAGATGGAGGAGCAGAGACCCAGTGCTTC.

On this clonotype itself: One base away lies a much larger clone, so this may be a sequencing read error. In nucleotides, the CDR3 is TGTGCCAGCAGTTGGGCAGGGGGCGGGCGTGAAAAACTGTTTTTT. Its protein product is CASSWAGGGREKLFF. The chain carries TRBV28 and TRBJ1-4; 8 bases agree with TRBD1. The V and J ends lost 4 bases and 7 bases, in that order; junction bases with no gene match: 8. The CDR3 has 15 amino acids. Germline lookup yields CDR1 MDHEN and CDR2 SYDVKM.

This clonotype was seen a single time. The J gene is TRBJ2-5, the V gene TRBV4-1; D not resolved. The CDR3 has 17 residues. Germline V lookup: CDR1 MGHRA, CDR2 YSYEKL. The V and J ends lost 0 bases and 4 bases respectively, with 18 bases between them. CDR3 in amino acids: CASSQDPDDGPRETQYF. CDR3 bases: TGCGCCAGCAGCCAAGATCCGGATGACGGGCCGAGAGAGACCCAGTACTTC.

This clonotype was counted at least ten times. This sequence joins TRBV28 and TRBJ2-5, with 10 nucleotides matching TRBD1. This CDR3 contains 15 residues. Trimming cost V 5 bases and J 5 bases; bases outside gene matches: 8. CDR1 is MDHEN, CDR2 SYDVKM, per germline. The CDR3 sequence is CASSGRQGARETQYF. CDR3 coding DNA: TGTGCCAGCAGTGGCCGACAGGGGGCTAGGGAGACCCAGTACTTC.